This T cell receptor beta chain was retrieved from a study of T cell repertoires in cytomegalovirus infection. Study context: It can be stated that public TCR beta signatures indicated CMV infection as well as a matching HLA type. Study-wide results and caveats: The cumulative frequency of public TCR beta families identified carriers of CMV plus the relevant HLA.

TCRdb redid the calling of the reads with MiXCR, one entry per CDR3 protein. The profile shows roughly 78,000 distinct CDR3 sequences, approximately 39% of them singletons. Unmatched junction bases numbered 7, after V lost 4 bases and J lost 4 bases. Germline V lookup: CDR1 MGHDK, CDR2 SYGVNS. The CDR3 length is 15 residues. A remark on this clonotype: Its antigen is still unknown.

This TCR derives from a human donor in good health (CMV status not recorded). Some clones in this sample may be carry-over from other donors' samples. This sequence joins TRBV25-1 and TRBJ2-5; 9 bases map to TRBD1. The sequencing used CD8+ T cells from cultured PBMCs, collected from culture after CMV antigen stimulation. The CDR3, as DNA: TGTGCCAGCAGTGTGGGACAGGGCGGACGAGAGACCCAGTACTTC. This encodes CASSVGQGGRETQYF. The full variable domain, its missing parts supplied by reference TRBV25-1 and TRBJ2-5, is EADIYQTPRYLVIGTGKKITLECSQTMGHDKMYWYQQDPGMELHLIHYSYGVNSTEKGDLSSESTVSRIRTEHFPLTLESARPSHTSQYLCASSVGQGGRETQYFGPGTRLLVL.